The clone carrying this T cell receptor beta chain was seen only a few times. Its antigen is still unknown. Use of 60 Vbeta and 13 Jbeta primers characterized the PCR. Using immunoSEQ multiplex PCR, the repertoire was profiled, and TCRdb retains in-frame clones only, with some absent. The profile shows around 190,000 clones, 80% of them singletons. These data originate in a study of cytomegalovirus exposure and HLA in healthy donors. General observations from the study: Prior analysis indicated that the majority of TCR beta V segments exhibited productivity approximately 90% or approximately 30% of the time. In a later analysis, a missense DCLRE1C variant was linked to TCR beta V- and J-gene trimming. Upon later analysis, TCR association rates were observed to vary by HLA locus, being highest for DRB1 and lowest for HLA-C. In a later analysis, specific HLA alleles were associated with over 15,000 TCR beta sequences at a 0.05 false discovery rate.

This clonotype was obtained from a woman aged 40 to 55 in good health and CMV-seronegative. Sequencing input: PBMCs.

CDR3 loop: CASSQEVGHPYGYTF. Here the CDR3 DNA reads TGCGCCAGCAGCCAAGAGGTTGGACACCCCTATGGCTACACCTTC. V gene TRBV4-3 combines with J gene TRBJ1-2; D possibly corresponds to TRBD1 (5 bases). The CDR3 is made up of 15 amino acids. CDR1 LGHNA and CDR2 YSLEER come from the germline V gene. V was trimmed by 0 bases and J by 4 bases, leaving 12 bases between them.